This T cell receptor beta chain was documented in a study of vaccination and CD4 T cells after COVID-19. The wider study: Timing of post-vaccine sample collection was a median about 70 days after dose two, with a range of 14 to 241.

Cultured CD4+ T cell DNA underwent sequencing with the Oncomine TCR Beta short-read assay. TCRdb reanalysed the PCR reads using MiXCR and keeps one entry per CDR3 protein. The table includes 9,500 to 15,000 distinct CDR3 sequences, 30% to 40% detected once. Trimming took 7 bases from V and 8 from J, leaving 17 bases between them. CDR1 and CDR2 (germline): MNHNS, SASEGT. This CDR3 contains 13 residues. Indicated treatment: roughly nine-day PBMC culture with coronavirus spike peptide pools or control peptides (ViraFEST assay). Only a few counts were recorded for this clonotype. The antigen is not known. The TCR comes from a human donor who had recovered from COVID-19. The gene calls are TRBV6-1 and TRBJ1-1, with a weak D call TRBD1 (6 bases). Sequenced here: CD4+ T cells from blood, cultured in vitro, sampled after SARS-CoV-2 vaccination. The CDR3, as DNA: TGTGCCAGCACCCGGCAGGGGAAGTTGGAAGCTTTCTTT. This sequence encodes CASTRQGKLEAFF.